This paragraph covers one TCR beta chain sequence. This clone was seen a few times. The antigen this receptor binds is unknown. Base qualities are not at hand, and no much larger clone is one base apart. This entry comes from a study of T cell clones after liver transplantation (dated 2019 in TCRdb). A note on the overall study: The samples were obtained from ITN030ST, a randomized trial that attempted immunosuppression withdrawal within 2 years after liver transplantation. Donor-reactive T cell clones were identified by TCRbeta sequencing following a pre-transplant mixed lymphocyte reaction and were subsequently tracked in post-transplant blood. Third party-reactive TCRbeta sequences were also identified from pre-transplant MLRs to serve as an antigen-independent comparator for donor-reactive sequences. Of the eight recipients, a few were HCV-positive, while the remaining recipients had been transplanted for non-autoimmune, non-viral indications. No induction therapy was given to the subjects, and standard immunosuppression was administered until randomization at 12-24 months post-transplant. Tolerance was defined as complete immunosuppression withdrawal for at least one year with no rise in liver enzymes beyond twice the upper limit of normal. Blood samples were taken pre-transplant, pre-randomization before withdrawal, and post-randomization after full withdrawal or failed withdrawal. A cohort of 8 liver transplant recipients was studied, of whom 3 were classified as tolerant and 5 as non-tolerant.

Thawed unstimulated PBMCs were stained for CD3, CD4 and CD8 and FACS-sorted into CD3+CD4+ and CD3+CD8+ populations. Randomization to immunosuppression withdrawal applied to every one of the 8 studied subjects. The Qiagen DNeasy Blood and Tissue Kit was used to isolate genomic DNA. High-throughput TCRbeta CDR3 sequencing of frozen genomic DNA was performed by immunoSEQ, including PCR amplification, mapping, bias correction and internal controls. In the source study's methods: Only productive rearrangements were retained, and each unique TCRbeta sequence was defined by its CDR3 nucleotide sequence together with its V and J gene. For a sequence to be called donor-reactive, it needed a frequency of at least 0.01% and at least 5-fold expansion in CFSE-low cells compared with unstimulated pre-transplant cells. Per-subject minimum frequency thresholds, based on the lowest-template unstimulated sample, ensured at least 90% detection power. Repertoire turnover was measured by Jensen-Shannon divergence between the top 1000 TCRbeta sequences post- and pre-transplant. Changes in detection of donor-reactive sequences were tested with two-sided Fisher's exact tests. TCRdb provides this immuneACCESS table in a form limited to in-frame rearrangements. Some clones are lacking; in checked studies, under half of them reflect an unresolved V gene, and why the rest are absent is not known. The DNA gave D and trimming, while V, J and clone size come from that table. For this sample there are tens of thousands of clones; over 65% appear just once. The ten largest clones take up less than 3.5% of the sample.

The full study reports these points: Once repertoire turnover was taken into account, donor-reactive detection showed a significant reduction for CD4 in 7 of 8 subjects and for CD8 in 8 of 8. Since no allograft tissue specimens were available, donor-reactive T cells may have migrated into the graft instead of being deleted. In two subjects, low numbers of available donor cells limited the measurable donor-reactive repertoire. Donor-reactive sequences decreased more than third party-reactive sequences, which suggests partial antigen-specific deletion that was not related to withdrawal success. Because of small, heterogeneous patient numbers and non-standardized post-transplant time points, the conclusions were only preliminary. Circulating donor-reactive CD4 TCRbeta sequences fell significantly post-transplant in most of the 8 subjects, irrespective of tolerance or HCV status.

The source material was CD4+ T cells from blood, sampled at the 22-month timepoint. This clonotype was sampled from a human patient who received a liver transplant. Some T cells may have been brought in with the graft after a transplant.

The sequence in DNA is TGTGCCAGCAGCCTGTCCAATGAGCAGTTCTTC. Its translation reads: CASSLSNEQFF. The chain was built from TRBV4-2 and TRBJ2-1; no D gene is confidently identified. Trimming costs V 4 bases and J 6 bases, and their ends lie 4 bases apart. From its cysteine to its phenylalanine, the CDR3 spans 11 amino acids. Kept here is only the CDR3 DNA, which spans 33 bases and is read in frame from base 1. CDR1 LGHNA and CDR2 YNFKEQ were looked up in the germline V gene.